The T cell receptor beta chain described here comes from a study of cytomegalovirus exposure and HLA in healthy donors. Whole-study findings and limits: TCR beta chains associated with HLA were, in a later analysis, more clonally expanded than equally common others. As a later analysis showed, a missense DCLRE1C variant was linked to trimming of TCR beta V- and J-genes. Among donors in an Asian-associated ancestry cluster, a later analysis reportedly found fewer N-insertions than the roughly 670-donor mean.

V lost 5 bases to trimming and J lost 5 bases; unmatched junction nucleotides: 15. Germline CDR1 and CDR2: SGHAT and FQNNGV. The CDR3 is 16 residues long. A multiplex PCR was run with 60 Vbeta primers and 13 Jbeta primers. Using immunoSEQ multiplex PCR, the repertoire was profiled, and TCRdb retains in-frame clones only, with some absent. The top ten hold roughly 5.6% of the sample, which has approximately 76,000 clones, 63% seen once. Concerning this clone: Its specificity is not known.

Sequencing was carried out using PBMCs. The gene calls are TRBV11-2 and TRBJ2-7, with TRBD1 matching over 7 bases. The source is a young man in good health and CMV-seropositive. Here the CDR3 DNA reads TGTGCCAGCAGCCCACAGAGCCGGACAGGCTTGGACGAGCAGTACTTC. Translation: CASSPQSRTGLDEQYF.